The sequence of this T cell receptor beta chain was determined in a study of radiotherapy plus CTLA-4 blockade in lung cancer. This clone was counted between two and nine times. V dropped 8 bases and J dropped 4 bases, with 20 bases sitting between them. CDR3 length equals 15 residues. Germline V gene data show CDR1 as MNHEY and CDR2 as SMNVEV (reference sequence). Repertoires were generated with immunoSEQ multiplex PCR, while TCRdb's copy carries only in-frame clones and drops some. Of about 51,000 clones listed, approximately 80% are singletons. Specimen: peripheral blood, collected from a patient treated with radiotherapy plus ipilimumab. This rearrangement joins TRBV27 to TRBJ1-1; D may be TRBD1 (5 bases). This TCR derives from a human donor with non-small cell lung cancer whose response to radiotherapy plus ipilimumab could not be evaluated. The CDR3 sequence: CASRAGVSSRTEAFF. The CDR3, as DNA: TGTGCCAGCCGAGCGGGGGTGAGTTCACGCACTGAAGCTTTCTTT.